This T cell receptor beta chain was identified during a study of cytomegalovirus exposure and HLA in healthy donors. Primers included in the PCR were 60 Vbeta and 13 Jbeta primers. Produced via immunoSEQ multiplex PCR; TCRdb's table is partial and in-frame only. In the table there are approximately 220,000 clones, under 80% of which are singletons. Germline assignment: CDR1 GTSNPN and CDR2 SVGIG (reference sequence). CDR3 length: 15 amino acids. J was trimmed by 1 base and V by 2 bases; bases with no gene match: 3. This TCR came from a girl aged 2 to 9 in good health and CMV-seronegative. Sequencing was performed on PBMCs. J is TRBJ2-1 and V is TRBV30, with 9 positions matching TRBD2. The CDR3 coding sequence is TGTGCCTGGAGTAGGCTAGCGGGGTCCTACAATGAGCAGTTCTTC. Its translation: CAWSRLAGSYNEQFF.